The 16 T cell receptor beta chains presented below share a single source sample, sequenced in a study of blood T cell repertoires in COVID-19. Some clones are missing from TCRdb's copy, which holds only in-frame ones; the method was immunoSEQ multiplex PCR. Of about 160,000 clones listed, about four fifths are singletons. The sample comprised peripheral blood. Receptors originate from an elderly woman with active or convalescent COVID-19.

V is TRBV29-1 and J is TRBJ2-7; D possibly corresponds to TRBD1 (6 bases). Trimming left V 5 bases short and J 0 bases short, with 11 bases between. The CDR3 length is 13 residues. The germline V gene has CDR1 SQVTM and CDR2 ANQGSEA. CDR3 loop: CSVFGTPSYEQYF. CDR3 nucleotide sequence: TGCAGCGTTTTTGGGACACCCTCCTACGAGCAGTACTTC.

The rearrangement joins TRBV5-1 to TRBJ2-2, with a possible D match to TRBD2 (6 bases). Per germline, CDR1 SGHRS and CDR2 YFSETQ. The CDR3 is made up of 14 amino acids. V was clipped by 0 bases and J by 5 bases, with 8 bases between them. CDR3 amino acids: CASSLDGGTGELFF. The CDR3 region has the DNA TGCGCCAGCAGCTTGGACGGAGGGACCGGGGAGCTGTTTTTT.

This clone was found a few times. The rearrangement uses TRBV18 and TRBJ1-3, with D perhaps matching TRBD1 (5 bases). Trimming pared 4 bases from V and 0 bases from J, leaving 19 bases between. This CDR3 has 18 amino acids. Germline V gene lookup returns CDR1 KGHSH and CDR2 LQKENI. The CDR3 DNA is TGTGCCAGCTCACAAACGAAGATAGACAGCCTCTCTGGAAACACCATATATTTT. It specifies CASSQTKIDSLSGNTIYF. The whole variable domain, remainder taken from reference TRBV18 and TRBJ1-3, is NAGVMQNPRHLVRRRGQEARLRCSPMKGHSHVYWYRQLPEEGLKFMVYLQKENIIDESGMPKERFSAEFPKEGPSILRIQQVVRGDSAAYFCASSQTKIDSLSGNTIYFGEGSWLTVV.

The rearrangement links TRBV2 to TRBJ2-3; no clear D gene. The germline V gene has CDR1 SNHLY and CDR2 FYNNEI. The CDR3 consists of 14 residues. Trimming shortened V by 7 bases and J by 3 bases, and 14 bases separated the two germline ends. CDR3 nucleotides: TGTGCCAGCATAGAGAGTCATTTTACAGATACGCAGTATTTT. Translated, it gives CASIESHFTDTQYF. The full variable domain, completed using reference TRBV2 and TRBJ2-3, is EPEVTQTPSHQVTQMGQEVILRCVPISNHLYFYWYRQILGQKVEFLVSFYNNEISEKSEIFDDQFSVERPDGSNFTLKIRSTKLEDSAMYFCASIESHFTDTQYFGPGTRLTVL.

The chain employs TRBV19 and TRBJ1-1, with 7 nucleotides matching TRBD1. Germline CDR1 reads LNHDA; CDR2 reads SQIVND (reference sequence). Trimming removed 0 bases from V and 0 bases from J; junction bases left unmatched: 7. CDR3 length: 17 amino acids. The CDR3 region has the DNA TGTGCCAGTAGTATAGATCTCCTGGACAGGATGAACACTGAAGCTTTCTTT. As protein: CASSIDLLDRMNTEAFF.

This clone was recorded once. The chain carries TRBV7-3 and TRBJ2-1; the match to TRBD2 covers 7 bases. This CDR3 has 13 amino acids. V lost 4 bases, J lost 12 bases, and 9 bases stayed unmatched. Germline CDR1 is SGHTA and CDR2 is FQGTGA. CDR3 sequence (DNA): TGTGCCAGCAGCTCCCTGAGCGGGGTCATGCAGTTCTTC. Translated, it gives CASSSLSGVMQFF. Based on the CDR3 plus reference TRBV7-3 and TRBJ2-1, the full variable domain is GAGVSQTPSNKVTEKGKYVELRCDPISGHTALYWYRQSLGQGPEFLIYFQGTGAADDSGLPNDRFFAVRPEGSVSTLKIQRTERGDSAVYLCASSSLSGVMQFFGPGTRLTVL.

V gene TRBV5-4 combines with J gene TRBJ1-3, with D perhaps TRBD1 (5 bases). V lost 0 bases and J 4 bases, leaving 14 bases between the germline ends. From germline, CDR1 is SGHNT and CDR2 YYREEE (reference sequence). This CDR3 comprises 16 residues. For the CDR3, the DNA is TGTGCCAGCAGCTTGGATGGAGGGACGTTAGGAAACACCATATATTTT. It translates to CASSLDGGTLGNTIYF.

The sample holds one count of this clone. The chain's CDR3 is CAWSVSGDTEAFF. For the CDR3, the DNA is TGTGCCTGGAGTGTATCAGGGGACACTGAAGCTTTCTTT. This sequence joins TRBV30 and TRBJ1-1, with D possibly TRBD1 on 6 matching bases. The V end lost 0 bases, the J end lost 3 bases, and 8 bases lay between the germline ends. This CDR3 is 13 amino acids long. Germline assignment: CDR1 GTSNPN and CDR2 SVGIG (reference sequence). Using reference TRBV30 and TRBJ1-1 for the parts outside the CDR3, the full variable domain is SQTIHQWPATLVQPVGSPLSLECTVEGTSNPNLYWYRQAAGRGLQLLFYSVGIGQISSEVPQNLSASRPQDRQFILSSKKLLLSDSGFYLCAWSVSGDTEAFFGQGTRLTVV.

The V and J genes are TRBV7-9 and TRBJ1-2; D ambiguous. The CDR3 is 13 amino acids. The germline V gene encodes CDR1 SEHNR and CDR2 FQNEAQ (reference sequence). Trimming left V 5 bases short and J 5 bases short, with 12 bases between. The CDR3 spells CASSGSSGYGYTF. The CDR3 nucleotides are TGTGCCAGCAGCGGTAGCAGCGGGTATGGCTACACCTTC.

The V gene is TRBV7-9, the J gene TRBJ1-2, with D tentatively TRBD1 (5 bases). The CDR3 covers 14 residues. CDR1 and CDR2 from the germline V gene are SEHNR and FQNEAQ (reference sequence). Trimming shortened V by 6 bases and J by 7 bases, and 18 bases separated the two germline ends. The CDR3 DNA follows: TGTGCCAGCAGTCTGGGCGGAGGCGGGGGTGGCTACACCTTC. It yields the protein CASSLGGGGGGYTF.

The chain carries TRBV15 and TRBJ1-2; D is uncertain. The V gene's germline CDR1 is LNHNV and CDR2 YYDKDF (reference sequence). V lost 0 bases to trimming and J lost 8 bases, with 13 bases between them. This CDR3 has 14 residues. The CDR3 nucleotides read TGTGCCACCAGCAGAGATTTAGACTTTGGGGGCTACACCTTC. It specifies CATSRDLDFGGYTF.

This CDR3 is CASRDGGGYYEQYF. CDR3 sequence (DNA): TGTGCCAGCAGAGACGGTGGGGGCTACTACGAGCAGTACTTC. V is TRBV6-5 and J is TRBJ2-7; D might be TRBD1 (6 bases). Trimming removed 6 bases at V and 3 bases at J, with 15 bases between. Germline CDR1 reads MNHEY; CDR2 reads SVGAGI. The CDR3 is made up of 14 amino acids.

This clone was counted a few times. The same CDR3 arises from other DNA sequences in this sample as well. The chain uses TRBV28 and TRBJ1-5, with a weak D call TRBD1 (5 bases). CDR1 is MDHEN and CDR2 is SYDVKM in the germline V gene. V was trimmed by 2 bases and J by 1 base, leaving 6 bases between them. CDR3 length equals 14 residues. The CDR3 DNA reads TGTGCCAGCAGTTTAGGGGGGAGCAATCAGCCCCAGCATTTT. It yields the protein CASSLGGSNQPQHF.

The gene calls are TRBV19 and TRBJ1-2; 9 nucleotides match TRBD1. The CDR3 is 13 residues long. Germline V lookup: CDR1 LNHDA, CDR2 SQIVND (reference sequence). V lost 10 bases and J lost 7; bases outside the gene matches: 10. The CDR3: CATKAQGAFGYTF. The CDR3 DNA reads TGTGCCACCAAGGCACAGGGGGCGTTTGGCTACACCTTC. Variable domain in full (rest from reference TRBV19 and TRBJ1-2): DGGITQSPKYLFRKEGQNVTLSCEQNLNHDAMYWYRQDPGQGLRLIYYSQIVNDFQKGDIAEGYSVSREKKESFPLTVTSAQKNPTAFYLCATKAQGAFGYTFGSGTRLTVV.

The chain recombines TRBV29-1 with TRBJ2-7; 11 bases map to TRBD2. In germline, CDR1 is SQVTM, CDR2 ANQGSEA. V shed 1 base, J shed 3 bases, and the junction held 5 bases outside the gene matches. CDR3 length: 15 amino acids. CDR3 sequence reads: CSVEARLAGSYEQYF. CDR3 DNA sequence: TGCAGCGTTGAAGCGCGACTAGCGGGAAGCTACGAGCAGTACTTC.

The V call is TRBV11-2, the J call TRBJ2-5, with 7 bases matching TRBD1. Unmatched junction bases numbered 19, after V lost 8 bases and J lost 1 base. The CDR3 is made up of 18 amino acids. Germline lookup yields CDR1 SGHAT and CDR2 FQNNGV. Here the CDR3 reads CASLPWGTGAYFQETQYF. For the CDR3, the DNA is TGTGCCAGCTTACCTTGGGGAACAGGGGCTTACTTCCAAGAGACCCAGTACTTC.